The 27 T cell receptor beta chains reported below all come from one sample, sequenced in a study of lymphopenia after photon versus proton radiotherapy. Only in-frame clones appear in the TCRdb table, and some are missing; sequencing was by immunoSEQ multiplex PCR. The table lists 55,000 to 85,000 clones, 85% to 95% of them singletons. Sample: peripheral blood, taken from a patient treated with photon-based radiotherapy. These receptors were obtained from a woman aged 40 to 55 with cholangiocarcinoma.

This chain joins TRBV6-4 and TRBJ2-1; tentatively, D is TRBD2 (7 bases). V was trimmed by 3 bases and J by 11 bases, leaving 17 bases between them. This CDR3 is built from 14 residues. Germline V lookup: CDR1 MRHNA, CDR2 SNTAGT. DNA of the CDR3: TGTGCCAGCAGTGAACAGGGCGGGAGTCCTCAGCAGTTCTTC. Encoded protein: CASSEQGGSPQQFF.

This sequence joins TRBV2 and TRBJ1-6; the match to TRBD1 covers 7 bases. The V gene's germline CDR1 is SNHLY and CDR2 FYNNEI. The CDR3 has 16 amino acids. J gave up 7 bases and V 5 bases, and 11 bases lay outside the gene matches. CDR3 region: CASSPTPTGLNSPLHF. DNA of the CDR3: TGTGCCAGCAGTCCTACACCGACAGGGCTGAATTCACCCCTCCACTTT.

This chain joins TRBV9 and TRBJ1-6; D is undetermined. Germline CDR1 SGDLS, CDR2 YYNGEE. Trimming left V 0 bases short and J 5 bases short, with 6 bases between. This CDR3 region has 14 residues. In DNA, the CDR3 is TGTGCCAGCAGCGTAGGTGGGAATAATTCACCCCTCCACTTT. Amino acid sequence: CASSVGGNNSPLHF.

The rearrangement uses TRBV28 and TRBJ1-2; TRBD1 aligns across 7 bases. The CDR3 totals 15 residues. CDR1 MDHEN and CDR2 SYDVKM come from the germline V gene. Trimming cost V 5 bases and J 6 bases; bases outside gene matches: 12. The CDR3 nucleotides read TGTGCCAGCAGTCCTTTACTTAAGGGGGCAGATGGCTACACCTTC. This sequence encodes CASSPLLKGADGYTF.

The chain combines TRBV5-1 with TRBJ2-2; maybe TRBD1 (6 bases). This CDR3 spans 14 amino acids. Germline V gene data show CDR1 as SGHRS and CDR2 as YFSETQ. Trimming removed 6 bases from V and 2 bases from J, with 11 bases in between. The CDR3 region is CASMVQGNTGELFF. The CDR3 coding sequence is TGCGCCAGCATGGTACAGGGTAACACCGGGGAGCTGTTTTTT.

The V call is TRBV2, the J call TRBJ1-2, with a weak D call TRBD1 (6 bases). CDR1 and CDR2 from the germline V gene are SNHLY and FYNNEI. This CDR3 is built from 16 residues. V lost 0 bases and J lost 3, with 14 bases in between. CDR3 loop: CASSEAGQGMHYGYTF. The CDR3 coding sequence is TGTGCCAGCAGTGAAGCGGGCCAGGGGATGCACTATGGCTACACCTTC.

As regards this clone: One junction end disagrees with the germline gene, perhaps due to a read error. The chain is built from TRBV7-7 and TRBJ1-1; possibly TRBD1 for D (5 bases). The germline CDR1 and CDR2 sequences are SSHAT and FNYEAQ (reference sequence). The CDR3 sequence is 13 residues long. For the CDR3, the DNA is TGTGCTAGCAGCGCCGCCCAGGGAGGAGAAGCTTTCTTT. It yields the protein CASSAAQGGEAFF. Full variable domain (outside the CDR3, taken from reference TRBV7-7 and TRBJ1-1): GAGVSQSPRYKVTKRGQDVTLRCDPISSHATLYWYQQALGQGPEFLTYFNYEAQPDKSGLPSDRFSAERPEGSISTLTIQRTEQRDSAMYRCASSAAQGGEAFFGQGTRLTVV.

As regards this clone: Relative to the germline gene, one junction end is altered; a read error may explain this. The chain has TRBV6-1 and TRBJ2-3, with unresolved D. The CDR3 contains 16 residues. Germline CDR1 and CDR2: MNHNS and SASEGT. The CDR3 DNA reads TGTGCCAGCAGGGAAGCCGATAGCTGGGGCACAGATACGCAGTATTTT. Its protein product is CASREADSWGTDTQYF.

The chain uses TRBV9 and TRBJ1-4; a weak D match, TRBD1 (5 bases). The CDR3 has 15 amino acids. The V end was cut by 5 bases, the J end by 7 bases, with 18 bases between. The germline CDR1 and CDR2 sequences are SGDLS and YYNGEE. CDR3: CASSLEGREGEKLFF. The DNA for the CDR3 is TGTGCCAGCAGTTTAGAGGGGCGAGAGGGTGAAAAACTGTTTTTT.

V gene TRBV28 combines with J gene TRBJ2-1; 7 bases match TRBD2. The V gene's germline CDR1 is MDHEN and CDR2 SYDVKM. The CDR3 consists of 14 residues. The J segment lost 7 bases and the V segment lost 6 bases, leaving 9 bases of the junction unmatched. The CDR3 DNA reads TGTGCCAGCAGGACGGGGGGATTGGGGAATGAGCAGTTCTTC. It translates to CASRTGGLGNEQFF.

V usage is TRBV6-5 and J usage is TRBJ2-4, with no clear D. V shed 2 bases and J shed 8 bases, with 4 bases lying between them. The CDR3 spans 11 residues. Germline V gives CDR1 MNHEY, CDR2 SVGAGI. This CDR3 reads CASSYRDIQYF. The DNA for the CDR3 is TGTGCCAGCAGTTACAGGGACATTCAGTACTTC.

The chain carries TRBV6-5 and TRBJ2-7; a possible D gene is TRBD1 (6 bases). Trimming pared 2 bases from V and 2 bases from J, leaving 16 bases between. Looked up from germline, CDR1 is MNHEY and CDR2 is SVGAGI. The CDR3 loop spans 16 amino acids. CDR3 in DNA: TGTGCCAGCAGTTACCGTTATGGGGGCAGCGCCTACGAGCAGTACTTC. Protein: CASSYRYGGSAYEQYF.

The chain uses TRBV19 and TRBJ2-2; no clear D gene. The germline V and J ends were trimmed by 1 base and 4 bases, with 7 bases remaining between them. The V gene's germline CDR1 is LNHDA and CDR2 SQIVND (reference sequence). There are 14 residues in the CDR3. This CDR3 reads CASSIGPGTGELFF. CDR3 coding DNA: TGTGCCAGTAGTATAGGGCCGGGCACCGGGGAGCTGTTTTTT.

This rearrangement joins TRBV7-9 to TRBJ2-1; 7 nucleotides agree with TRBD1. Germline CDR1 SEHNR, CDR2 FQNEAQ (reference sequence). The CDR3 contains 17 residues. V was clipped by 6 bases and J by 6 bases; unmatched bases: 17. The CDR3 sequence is CASRPGFRDSRANEQFF. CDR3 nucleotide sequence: TGTGCCAGCAGACCCGGGTTCCGGGACAGTCGAGCCAATGAGCAGTTCTTC.

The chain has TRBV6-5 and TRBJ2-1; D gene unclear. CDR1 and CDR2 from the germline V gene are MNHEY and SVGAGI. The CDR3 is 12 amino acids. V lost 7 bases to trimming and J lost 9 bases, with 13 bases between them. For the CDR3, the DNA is TGTGCCAGCACCCGATTACCCGGTGAGCAGTTCTTC. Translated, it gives CASTRLPGEQFF.

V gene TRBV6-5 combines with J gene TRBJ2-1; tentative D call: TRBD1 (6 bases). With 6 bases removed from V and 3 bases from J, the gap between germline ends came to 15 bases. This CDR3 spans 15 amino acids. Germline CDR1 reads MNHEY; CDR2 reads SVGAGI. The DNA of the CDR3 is TGTGCCAGCAGGAGGGGGAGTAACAGCTACAATGAGCAGTTCTTC. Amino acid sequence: CASRRGSNSYNEQFF.

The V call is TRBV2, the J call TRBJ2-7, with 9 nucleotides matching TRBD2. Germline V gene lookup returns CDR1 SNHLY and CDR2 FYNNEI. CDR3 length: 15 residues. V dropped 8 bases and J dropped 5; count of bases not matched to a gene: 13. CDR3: CASLTLAGGPNEQYF. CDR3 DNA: TGTGCCAGCCTTACACTCGCGGGGGGGCCCAACGAGCAGTACTTC.

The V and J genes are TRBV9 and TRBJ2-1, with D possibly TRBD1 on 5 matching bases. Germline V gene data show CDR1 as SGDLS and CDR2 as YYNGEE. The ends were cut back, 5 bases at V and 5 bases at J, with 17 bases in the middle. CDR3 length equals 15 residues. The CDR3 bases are TGTGCCAGCAGTCCCGGCAGGGCACCGGACAATGAGCAGTTCTTC. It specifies CASSPGRAPDNEQFF.

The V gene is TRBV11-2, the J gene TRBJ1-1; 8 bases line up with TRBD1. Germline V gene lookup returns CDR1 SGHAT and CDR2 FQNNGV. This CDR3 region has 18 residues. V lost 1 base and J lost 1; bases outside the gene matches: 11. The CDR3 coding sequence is TGTGCCAGCAGCTTAGGGCAGGGGGCACGTAAGAGGAACACTGAAGCTTTCTTT. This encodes CASSLGQGARKRNTEAFF.

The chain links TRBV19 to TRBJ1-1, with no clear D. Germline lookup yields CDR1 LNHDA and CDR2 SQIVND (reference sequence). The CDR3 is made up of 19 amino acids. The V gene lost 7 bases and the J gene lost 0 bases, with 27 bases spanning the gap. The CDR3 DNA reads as TGTGCCAGTACTTCCCCCCAATGGGCGGGAGGGAAAATGAACACTGAAGCTTTCTTT. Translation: CASTSPQWAGGKMNTEAFF.

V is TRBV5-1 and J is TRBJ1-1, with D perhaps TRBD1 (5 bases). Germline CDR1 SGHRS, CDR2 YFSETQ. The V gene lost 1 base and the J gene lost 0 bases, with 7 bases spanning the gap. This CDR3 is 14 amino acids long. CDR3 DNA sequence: TGCGCCAGCAGCTTGACGGGGCTGAACACTGAAGCTTTCTTT. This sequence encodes CASSLTGLNTEAFF.

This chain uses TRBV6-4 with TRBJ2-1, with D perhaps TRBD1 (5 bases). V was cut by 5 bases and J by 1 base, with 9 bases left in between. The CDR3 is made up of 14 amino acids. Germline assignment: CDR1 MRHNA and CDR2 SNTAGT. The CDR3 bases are TGTGCCAGCAGTTCCGACAGTTCCTACAATGAGCAGTTCTTC. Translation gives CASSSDSSYNEQFF.

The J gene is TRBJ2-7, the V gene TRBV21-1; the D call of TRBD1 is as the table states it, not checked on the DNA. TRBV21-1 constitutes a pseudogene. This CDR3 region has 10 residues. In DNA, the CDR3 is TGTGCCAGCAGCAATCCAGAGCAGTACTTC. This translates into CASSNPEQYF.

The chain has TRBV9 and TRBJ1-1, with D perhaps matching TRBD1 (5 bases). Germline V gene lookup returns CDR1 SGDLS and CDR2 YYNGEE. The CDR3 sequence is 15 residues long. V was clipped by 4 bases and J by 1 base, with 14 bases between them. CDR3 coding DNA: TGTGCCAGCAGCTCAGGGAGGGGCGGGAACACTGAAGCTTTCTTT. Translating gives CASSSGRGGNTEAFF. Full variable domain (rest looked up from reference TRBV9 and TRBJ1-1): DSGVTQTPKHLITATGQRVTLRCSPRSGDLSVYWYQQSLDQGLQFLIQYYNGEERAKGNILERFSAQQFPDLHSELNLSSLELGDSALYFCASSSGRGGNTEAFFGQGTRLTVV.

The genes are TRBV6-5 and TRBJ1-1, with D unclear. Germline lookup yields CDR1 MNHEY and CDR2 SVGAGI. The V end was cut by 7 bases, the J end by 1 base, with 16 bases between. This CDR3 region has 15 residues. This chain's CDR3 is CASKIVRAENTEAFF. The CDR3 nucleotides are TGTGCCAGCAAAATAGTAAGGGCGGAGAACACTGAAGCTTTCTTT.

The DNA of the CDR3 is TGTGCCAGCAGCCGTAATATGAACACTGAAGCTTTCTTT. Amino acid sequence: CASSRNMNTEAFF. The chain joins TRBV14 to TRBJ1-1, with D uncertain. V was cut by 4 bases and J by 0 bases, with 6 bases left in between. The CDR3 loop spans 13 amino acids. Germline loops: CDR1 SGHDN, CDR2 FVKESK.

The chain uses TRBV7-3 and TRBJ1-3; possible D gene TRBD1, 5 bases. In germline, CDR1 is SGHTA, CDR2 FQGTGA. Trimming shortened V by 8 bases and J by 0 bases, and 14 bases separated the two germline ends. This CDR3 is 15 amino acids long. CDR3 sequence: CASSPGGGSGNTIYF. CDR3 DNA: TGTGCCAGCTCACCCGGCGGGGGCTCTGGAAACACCATATATTTT.